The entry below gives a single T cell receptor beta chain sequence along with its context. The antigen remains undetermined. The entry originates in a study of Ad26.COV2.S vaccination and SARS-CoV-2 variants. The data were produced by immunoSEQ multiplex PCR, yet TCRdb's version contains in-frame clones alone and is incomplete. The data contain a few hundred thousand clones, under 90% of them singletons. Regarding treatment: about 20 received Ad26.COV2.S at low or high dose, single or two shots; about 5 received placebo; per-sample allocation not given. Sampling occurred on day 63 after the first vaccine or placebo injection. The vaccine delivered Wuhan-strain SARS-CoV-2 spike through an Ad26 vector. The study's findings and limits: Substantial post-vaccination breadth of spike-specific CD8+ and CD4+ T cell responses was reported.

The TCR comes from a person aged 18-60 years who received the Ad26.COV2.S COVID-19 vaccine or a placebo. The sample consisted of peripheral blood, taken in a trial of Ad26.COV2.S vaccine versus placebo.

This CDR3 is CASSVGQGGTEAFF. The CDR3 region has the DNA TGTGCCAGCAGCGTGGGACAGGGAGGCACTGAAGCTTTCTTT. The gene calls are TRBV5-8 and TRBJ1-1; TRBD1 matches 9 bases. J lost 4 bases, V lost 4 bases, and 5 bases had no gene match. Germline V lookup: CDR1 SGHTS, CDR2 YDEGEE. The CDR3 length is 14 residues.